The clone carrying this T cell receptor (beta chain) was observed a single time. Sequenced by immunoSEQ multiplex PCR; TCRdb stores in-frame clones only, minus some. The sample comprises 70,000 or so clones, 79% of which are singletons, and roughly 50% rests with the top ten. The CDR3 spans 12 residues. Trimming shortened V by 7 bases and J by 1 base, and 8 bases separated the two germline ends. Germline V lookup: CDR1 MDHEN, CDR2 SYDVKM. This record comes from a study of blood T cell repertoires in COVID-19. Turning to the study itself: In each case, the material was cDNA or gDNA derived from T cells, B-cell-depleted T cells, or PBMCs.

The sequence was collected from a human donor in a cohort sampled during active COVID-19. The specimen sequenced was peripheral blood. The V gene is TRBV28, the J gene TRBJ2-7; unclear D gene. The CDR3 coding sequence is TGTGCCAGCAACGGGTATTCCTACGAGCAGTACTTC. This translates into CASNGYSYEQYF.